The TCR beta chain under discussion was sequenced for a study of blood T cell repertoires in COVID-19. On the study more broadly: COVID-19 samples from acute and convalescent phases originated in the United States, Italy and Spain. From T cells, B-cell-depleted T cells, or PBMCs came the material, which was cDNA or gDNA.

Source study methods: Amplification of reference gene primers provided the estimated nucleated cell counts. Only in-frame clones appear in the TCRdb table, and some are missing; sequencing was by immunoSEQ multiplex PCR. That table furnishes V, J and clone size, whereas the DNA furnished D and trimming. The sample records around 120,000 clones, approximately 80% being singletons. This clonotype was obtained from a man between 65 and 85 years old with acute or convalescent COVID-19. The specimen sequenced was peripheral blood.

The CDR3: CASSLNPGSNNEKLFF. The CDR3 nucleotides read TGCGCCAGCAGCTTGAACCCAGGGTCGAATAATGAAAAACTGTTTTTT. The chain employs TRBV5-1 and TRBJ1-4, with D possibly matching TRBD1 (5 bases). The CDR3 length is 16 residues. Germline assignment: CDR1 SGHRS and CDR2 YFSETQ. Between the trimmed V and J ends, which lost 1 base and 4 bases, there was a span of 14 bases.